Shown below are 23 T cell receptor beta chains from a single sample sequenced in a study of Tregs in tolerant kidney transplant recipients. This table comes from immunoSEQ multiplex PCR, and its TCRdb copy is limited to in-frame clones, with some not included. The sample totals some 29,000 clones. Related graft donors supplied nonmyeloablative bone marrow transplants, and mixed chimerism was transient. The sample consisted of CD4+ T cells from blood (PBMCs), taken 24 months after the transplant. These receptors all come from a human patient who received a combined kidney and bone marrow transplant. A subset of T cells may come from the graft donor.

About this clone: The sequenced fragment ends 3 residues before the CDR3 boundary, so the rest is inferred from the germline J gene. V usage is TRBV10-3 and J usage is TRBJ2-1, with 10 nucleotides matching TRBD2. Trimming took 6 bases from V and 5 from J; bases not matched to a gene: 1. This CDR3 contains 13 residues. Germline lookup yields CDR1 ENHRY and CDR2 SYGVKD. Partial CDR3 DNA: TGTGCCATCAGAGGGACTAGCGACAATGAG. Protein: CAIRGTSDNE. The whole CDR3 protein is CAIRGTSDNEQFF.

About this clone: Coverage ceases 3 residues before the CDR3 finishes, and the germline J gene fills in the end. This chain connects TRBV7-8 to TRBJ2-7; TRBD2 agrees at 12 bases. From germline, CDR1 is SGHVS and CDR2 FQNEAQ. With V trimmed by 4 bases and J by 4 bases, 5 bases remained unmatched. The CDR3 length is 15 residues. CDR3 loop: CASSWTSGNTYEQYF. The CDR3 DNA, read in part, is TGTGCCAGCAGCTGGACTAGCGGGAACACTTACGAG.

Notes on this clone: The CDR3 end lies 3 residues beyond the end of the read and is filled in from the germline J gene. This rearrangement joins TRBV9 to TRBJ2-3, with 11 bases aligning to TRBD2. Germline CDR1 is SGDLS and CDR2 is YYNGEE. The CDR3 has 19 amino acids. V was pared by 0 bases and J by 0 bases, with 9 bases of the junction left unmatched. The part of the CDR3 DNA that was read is TGTGCCAGCAGCGTAGGGCTAGCGGGAGGACGCTCTAGCACAGATACG. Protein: CASSVGLAGGRSSTDT. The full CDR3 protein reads CASSVGLAGGRSSTDTQYF.

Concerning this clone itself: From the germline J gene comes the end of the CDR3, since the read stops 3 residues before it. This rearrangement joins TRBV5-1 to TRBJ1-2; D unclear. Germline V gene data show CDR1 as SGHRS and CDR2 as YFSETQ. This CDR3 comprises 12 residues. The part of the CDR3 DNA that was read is TGCGCCAGCAGGGGGTTTTCGGGGGGC. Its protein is CASRGFSGG. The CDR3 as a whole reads CASRGFSGGYTF.

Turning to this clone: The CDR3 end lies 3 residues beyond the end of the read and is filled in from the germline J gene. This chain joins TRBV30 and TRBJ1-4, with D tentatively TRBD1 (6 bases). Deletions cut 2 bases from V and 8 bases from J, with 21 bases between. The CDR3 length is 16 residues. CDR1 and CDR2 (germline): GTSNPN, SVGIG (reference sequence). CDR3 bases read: TGTGCCTGGAGTTACGGACAGACATCGGTAGGAGAAAAA. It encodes CAWSYGQTSVGEK. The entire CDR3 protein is CAWSYGQTSVGEKLFF.

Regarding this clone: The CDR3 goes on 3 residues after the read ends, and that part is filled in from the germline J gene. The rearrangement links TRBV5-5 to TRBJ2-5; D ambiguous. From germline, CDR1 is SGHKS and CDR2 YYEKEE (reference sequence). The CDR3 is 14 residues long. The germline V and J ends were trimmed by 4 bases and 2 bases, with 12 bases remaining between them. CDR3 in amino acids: CASSVRVLQETQYF. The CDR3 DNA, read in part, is TGTGCCAGCAGCGTCCGGGTTTTACAAGAGACC.

The CDR3 is CSARLAGVGTGELFF. The sequenced part of the CDR3 DNA is TGCAGTGCTAGACTGGCGGGAGTAGGTACCGGGGAG. The J gene is TRBJ2-2, the V gene TRBV20-1, with TRBD2 matching 7 bases. The observed sequence ends 3 residues before the CDR3 terminus, with the missing tail filled in from the germline J gene. Germline trimming cut 2 bases from V and 5 bases from J; bases unmatched to any gene: 8. Germline V gives CDR1 DFQATT, CDR2 SNEGSKA (reference sequence). This CDR3 has 15 amino acids.

CDR3 DNA (partial): TGTGCCAGCAGCTTCCAGGGGGCAGAGACC. It translates to CASSFQGAET. The whole CDR3 sequence reads CASSFQGAETQYF. The rearrangement links TRBV7-3 to TRBJ2-5, with 8 bases aligning to TRBD1. The CDR3 end lies 3 residues beyond the end of the read and is filled in from the germline J gene. This CDR3 is 13 amino acids long. Germline CDR1 and CDR2: SGHTA and FQGTGA. Trimming took 3 bases from V and 4 from J; bases not matched to a gene: 1.

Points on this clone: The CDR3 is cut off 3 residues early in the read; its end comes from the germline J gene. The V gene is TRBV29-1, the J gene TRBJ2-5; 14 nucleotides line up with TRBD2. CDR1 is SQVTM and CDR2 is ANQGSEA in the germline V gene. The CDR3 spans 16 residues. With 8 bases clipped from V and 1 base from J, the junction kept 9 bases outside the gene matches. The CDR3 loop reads CSTVTGLAGVQETQYF. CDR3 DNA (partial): TGCAGCACTGTGACGGGACTAGCGGGAGTCCAAGAGACC.

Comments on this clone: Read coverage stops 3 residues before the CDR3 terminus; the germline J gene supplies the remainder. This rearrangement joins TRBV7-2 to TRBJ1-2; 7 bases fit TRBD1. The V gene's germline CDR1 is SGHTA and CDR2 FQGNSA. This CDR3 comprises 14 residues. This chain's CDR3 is CASSLGDRARGYTF. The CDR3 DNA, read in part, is TGTGCCAGCAGCTTAGGCGACAGGGCTAGGGGC.

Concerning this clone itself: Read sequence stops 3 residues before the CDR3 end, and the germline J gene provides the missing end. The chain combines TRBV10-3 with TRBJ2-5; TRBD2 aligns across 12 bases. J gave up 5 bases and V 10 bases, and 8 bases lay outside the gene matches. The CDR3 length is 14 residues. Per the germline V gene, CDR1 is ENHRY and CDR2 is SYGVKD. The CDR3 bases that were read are TGTGCCAACCGACTAGCGGGAGAGGTGGAGACC. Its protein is CANRLAGEVET. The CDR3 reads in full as CANRLAGEVETQYF.

The CDR3 loop reads CAWSPRGVLSSYEQYF. Incomplete CDR3 DNA: TGTGCCTGGAGTCCCCGGGGGGTCCTGAGCTCCTACGAG. This chain joins TRBV30 and TRBJ2-7, with TRBD2 identical over 7 bases. The read ends 3 residues before the CDR3 terminus; that terminus is restored from the germline J gene. The CDR3 has 16 amino acids. Germline V lookup: CDR1 GTSNPN, CDR2 SVGIG (reference sequence). J was trimmed by 0 bases and V by 2 bases; bases with no gene match: 10.

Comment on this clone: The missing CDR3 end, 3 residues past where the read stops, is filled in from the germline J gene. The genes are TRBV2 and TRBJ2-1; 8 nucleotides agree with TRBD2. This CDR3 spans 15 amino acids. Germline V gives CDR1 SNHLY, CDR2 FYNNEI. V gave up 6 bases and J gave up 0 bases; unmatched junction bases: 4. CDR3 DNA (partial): TGTGCCAGCAGCGTGAGCGGGAGCTCCTACAATGAG. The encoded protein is CASSVSGSSYNE. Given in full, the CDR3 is CASSVSGSSYNEQFF.

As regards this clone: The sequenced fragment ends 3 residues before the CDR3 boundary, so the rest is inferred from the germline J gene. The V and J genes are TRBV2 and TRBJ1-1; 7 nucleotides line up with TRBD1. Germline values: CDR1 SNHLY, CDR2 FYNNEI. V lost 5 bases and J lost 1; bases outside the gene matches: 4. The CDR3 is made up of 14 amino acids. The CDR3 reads CASSPQGWNTEAFF. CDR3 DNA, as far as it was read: TGTGCCAGCAGTCCACAGGGGTGGAACACTGAA.

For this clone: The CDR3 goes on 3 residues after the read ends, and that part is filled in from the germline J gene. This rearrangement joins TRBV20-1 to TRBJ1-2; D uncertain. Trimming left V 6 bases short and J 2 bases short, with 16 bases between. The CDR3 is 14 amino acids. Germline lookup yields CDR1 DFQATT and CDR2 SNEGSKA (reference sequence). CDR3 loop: CSATKATANYGYTF. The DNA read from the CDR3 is TGCAGTGCCACAAAGGCCACAGCAAACTATGGC.

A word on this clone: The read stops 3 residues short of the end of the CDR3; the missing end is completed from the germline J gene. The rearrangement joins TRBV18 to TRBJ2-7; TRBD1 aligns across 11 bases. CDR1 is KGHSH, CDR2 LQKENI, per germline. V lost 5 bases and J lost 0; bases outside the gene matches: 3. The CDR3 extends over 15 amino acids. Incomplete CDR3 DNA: TGTGCCAGCTCAACGGGGACAGGGGGCTCCTACGAG. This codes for CASSTGTGGSYE. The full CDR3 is CASSTGTGGSYEQYF.

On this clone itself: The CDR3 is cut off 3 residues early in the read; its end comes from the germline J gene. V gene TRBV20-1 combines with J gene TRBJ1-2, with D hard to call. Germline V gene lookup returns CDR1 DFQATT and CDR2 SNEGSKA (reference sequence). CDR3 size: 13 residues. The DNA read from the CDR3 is TGCAGCGCTTTACGGCAGGACTACTATGGC. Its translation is CSALRQDYYG. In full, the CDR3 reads CSALRQDYYGYTF.

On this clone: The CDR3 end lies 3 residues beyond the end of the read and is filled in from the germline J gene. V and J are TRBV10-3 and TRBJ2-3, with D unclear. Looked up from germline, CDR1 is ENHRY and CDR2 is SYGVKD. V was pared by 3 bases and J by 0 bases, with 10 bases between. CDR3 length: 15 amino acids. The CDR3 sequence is CAISDGHPSTDTQYF. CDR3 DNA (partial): TGTGCCATCAGTGATGGCCACCCTAGCACAGATACG.

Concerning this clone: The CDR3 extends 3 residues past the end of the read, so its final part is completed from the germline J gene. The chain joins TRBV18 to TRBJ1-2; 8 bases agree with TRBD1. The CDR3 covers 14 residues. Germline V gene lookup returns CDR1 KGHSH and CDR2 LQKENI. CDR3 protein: CASSPDRAWKGYTF. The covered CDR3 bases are TGTGCCAGCTCACCGGACAGGGCTTGGAAAGGC.

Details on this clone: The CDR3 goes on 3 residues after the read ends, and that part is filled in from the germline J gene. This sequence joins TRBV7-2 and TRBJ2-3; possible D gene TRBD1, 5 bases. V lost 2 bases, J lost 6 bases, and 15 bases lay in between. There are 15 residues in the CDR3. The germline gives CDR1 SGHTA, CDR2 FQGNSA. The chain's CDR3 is CASSLRGPVGDTQYF. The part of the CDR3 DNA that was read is TGTGCCAGCAGCTTAAGGGGCCCCGTTGGGGATACG.

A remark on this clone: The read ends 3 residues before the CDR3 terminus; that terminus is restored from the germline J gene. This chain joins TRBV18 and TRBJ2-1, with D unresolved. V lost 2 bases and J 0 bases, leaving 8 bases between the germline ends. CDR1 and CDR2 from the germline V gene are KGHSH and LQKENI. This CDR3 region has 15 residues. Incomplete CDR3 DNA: TGTGCCAGCTCACCAACAAGGGTCTCCTACAATGAG. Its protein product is CASSPTRVSYNE. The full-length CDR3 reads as CASSPTRVSYNEQFF. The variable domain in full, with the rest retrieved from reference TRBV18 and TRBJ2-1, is NAGVMQNPRHLVRRRGQEARLRCSPMKGHSHVYWYRQLPEEGLKFMVYLQKENIIDESGMPKERFSAEFPKEGPSILRIQQVVRGDSAAYFCASSPTRVSYNEQFFGPGTRLTVL.

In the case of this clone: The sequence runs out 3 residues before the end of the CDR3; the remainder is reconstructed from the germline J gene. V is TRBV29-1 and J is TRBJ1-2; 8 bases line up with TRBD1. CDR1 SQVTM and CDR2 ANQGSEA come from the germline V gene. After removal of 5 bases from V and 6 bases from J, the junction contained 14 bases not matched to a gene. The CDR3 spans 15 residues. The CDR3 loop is CSVSPMGTGSDGYTF. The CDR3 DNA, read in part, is TGCAGCGTTTCTCCCATGGGGACAGGTTCTGATGGC.

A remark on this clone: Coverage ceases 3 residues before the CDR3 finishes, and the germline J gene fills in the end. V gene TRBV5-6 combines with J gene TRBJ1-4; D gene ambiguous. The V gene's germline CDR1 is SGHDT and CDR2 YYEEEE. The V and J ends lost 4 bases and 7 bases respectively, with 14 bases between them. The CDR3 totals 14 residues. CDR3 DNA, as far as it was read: TGTGCCAGCAGCAAGACTCGGTTAGGTGAAAAA. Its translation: CASSKTRLGEK. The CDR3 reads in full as CASSKTRLGEKLFF.